Each of the 25 T cell receptor beta chains below was sequenced from the same sample in a study of blood T cells in healthy people across ages. Through a sample-barcoded 5' primer and a J-beta primer mix, a second PCR was run for roughly 6 to 11 cycles. A single record per CDR3 protein comes from TCRdb applying MiXCR to the 5' RACE reads. The table shows over 700,000 distinct CDR3 sequences, with roughly 25% occurring only once. These data were also reused for a study on T cells of mothers and their children.

The sample was blood. These receptors were obtained from a boy aged 5-17 years in good health.

The chain couples TRBV29-1 to TRBJ2-6; perhaps TRBD1 as D (5 bases). Germline assignment: CDR1 SQVTM and CDR2 ANQGSEA. There are 13 residues in the CDR3. The germline V and J ends were trimmed by 7 bases and 0 bases, with 7 bases remaining between them. The CDR3 here is CSGQISGANVLTF. Written as DNA, the CDR3 is TGCAGCGGACAGATCTCTGGGGCCAACGTCCTGACTTTC.

This clonotype has just a few counts. Written as DNA, the CDR3 is TGCAGTGCTAGAGATCGGGTAGCCATAGATACGCAGTATTTT. This encodes CSARDRVAIDTQYF. This chain uses TRBV20-1 with TRBJ2-3; D ambiguous. Trimming took 0 bases from V and 5 from J, leaving 12 bases between them. The CDR3 loop spans 14 amino acids. Looked up from germline, CDR1 is DFQATT and CDR2 is SNEGSKA (reference sequence).

V gene TRBV14 combines with J gene TRBJ2-5; 7 bases align to TRBD1. J lost 5 bases, V lost 3 bases, and 6 bases had no gene match. Germline loops: CDR1 SGHDN, CDR2 FVKESK. The CDR3 totals 14 residues. CDR3 amino acids: CASSHTGAQETQYF. The CDR3 coding sequence is TGTGCCAGCAGCCACACAGGGGCGCAGGAGACCCAGTACTTC. The whole variable domain, remainder taken from reference TRBV14 and TRBJ2-5, is EAGVTQFPSHSVIEKGQTVTLRCDPISGHDNLYWYRRVMGKEIKFLLHFVKESKQDESGMPNNRFLAERTGGTYSTLKVQPAELEDSGVYFCASSHTGAQETQYFGPGTRLLVL.

The table lists this clonotype with a few counts. This sequence joins TRBV3-1 and TRBJ1-4, with D possibly being TRBD1 (6 bases). The ends were cut back, 0 bases at V and 7 bases at J, with 18 bases in the middle. CDR1 is LGHDT, CDR2 YNNKEL, per germline (reference sequence). The CDR3 contains 17 residues. CDR3 in DNA: TGTGCCAGCAGCCAAGATCGCTCCGCAGGGGACGGTGAAAAACTGTTTTTT. It specifies CASSQDRSAGDGEKLFF. Full variable domain (missing parts from reference TRBV3-1 and TRBJ1-4): DTAVSQTPKYLVTQMGNDKSIKCEQNLGHDTMYWYKQDSKKFLKIMFSYNNKELIINETVPNRFSPKSPDKAHLNLHINSLELGDSAVYFCASSQDRSAGDGEKLFFGSGTQLSVL.

There are a few counts of this clonotype. The J gene is TRBJ2-5, the V gene TRBV20-1, with D possibly matching TRBD2 (6 bases). The germline V gene has CDR1 DFQATT and CDR2 SNEGSKA (reference sequence). V lost 1 base, J lost 5 bases, and 11 bases lay in between. This CDR3 has 13 residues. The CDR3 is CSARGRVRETQYF. In nucleotides, the CDR3 is TGCAGTGCTAGAGGGAGGGTTAGGGAGACCCAGTACTTC.

The J gene is TRBJ2-4, the V gene TRBV4-1, with D possibly called TRBD1 or TRBD2 (5 bases each). Germline V gene sequence: CDR1 MGHRA, CDR2 YSYEKL. This CDR3 is 17 amino acids long. V lost 3 bases and J lost 0, with 15 bases in between. The CDR3 sequence: CASSHPRDQLAKNIQYF. CDR3 nucleotides: TGCGCCAGCAGCCACCCCAGGGACCAGCTAGCCAAAAACATTCAGTACTTC.

The CDR3 sequence is CASSLRGLAGTNEQFF. CDR3 in DNA: TGTGCCAGCAGCTTACGCGGACTAGCGGGGACCAATGAGCAGTTCTTC. This chain joins TRBV7-3 and TRBJ2-1; 12 bases match TRBD2. Trimming cost V 2 bases and J 6 bases; bases outside gene matches: 5. This CDR3 comprises 16 residues. Germline V gene data show CDR1 as SGHTA and CDR2 as FQGTGA.

This clonotype showed up just a few times. The CDR3 here is CASSPGGSDEQYF. The CDR3 region has the DNA TGTGCCAGCAGTCCCGGGGGCTCGGACGAGCAGTACTTC. The chain uses TRBV28 and TRBJ2-7; TRBD1 or TRBD2 may be the D gene (6 bases each). V lost 5 bases and J lost 5, with 13 bases in between. CDR1 MDHEN and CDR2 SYDVKM come from the germline V gene. CDR3 size: 13 residues.

This clonotype was detected many times. The chain uses TRBV5-1 and TRBJ2-7; 10 bases align to TRBD1. CDR3 length equals 15 residues. Germline CDR1 SGHRS, CDR2 YFSETQ. V trimming: 0 bases; J trimming: 3 bases; junction bases outside the gene matches: 3. CDR3 coding DNA: TGCGCCAGCAGCTTGGGGACAGGGGGGCTCTACGAGCAGTACTTC. Protein product: CASSLGTGGLYEQYF.

The chain uses TRBV12-3 or TRBV12-4 and TRBJ2-1; 8 positions match TRBD2. This CDR3 has 14 residues. V was clipped by 4 bases and J by 4 bases; unmatched bases: 3. DNA for the CDR3: TGTGCCAGCAGTTGGGCGGGGGGATACAATGAGCAGTTCTTC. This translates into CASSWAGGYNEQFF.

The rearrangement links TRBV6-1 to TRBJ2-7; 7 bases are shared with TRBD1. The CDR3 covers 14 residues. Germline loops: CDR1 MNHNS, CDR2 SASEGT. Germline trimming cut 5 bases from V and 5 bases from J; bases unmatched to any gene: 9. The CDR3 is CASSPEGALDEQYF. The CDR3 coding sequence is TGTGCCAGCAGTCCCGAGGGGGCGCTGGACGAGCAGTACTTC.

This chain joins TRBV3-1 and TRBJ1-5; TRBD1 matches 11 bases. Germline V gene sequence: CDR1 LGHDT, CDR2 YNNKEL (reference sequence). V was clipped by 4 bases and J by 7 bases; unmatched bases: 3. This CDR3 spans 14 amino acids. The CDR3 DNA reads TGTGCCAGCAGCCCTGGGACAGGGGGGCAGCCCCAGCATTTT. Translating gives CASSPGTGGQPQHF.

The table lists this clonotype with a few counts. V gene TRBV4-1 combines with J gene TRBJ2-7, with 9 bases identical to TRBD2. Germline assignment: CDR1 MGHRA and CDR2 YSYEKL. The CDR3 is made up of 15 amino acids. The trim removed 6 bases at V and 0 bases at J, leaving 6 bases unmatched. CDR3 amino acids: CASRQLAGASYEQYF. CDR3 DNA: TGCGCCAGCAGACAACTAGCGGGCGCCTCCTACGAGCAGTACTTC.

The genes are TRBV28 and TRBJ2-3; TRBD1 agrees at 8 bases. J lost 3 bases, V lost 9 bases, and 11 bases had no gene match. Germline assignment: CDR1 MDHEN and CDR2 SYDVKM. The CDR3 has 15 residues. In DNA form, the CDR3 reads TGTGCCAGTCGAGATCAGGGGGCTCTAACAGATACGCAGTATTTT. It encodes CASRDQGALTDTQYF.

A few counts support this clonotype. The chain has TRBV11-2 and TRBJ2-1, with D hard to call. The tail of the sequence fits TRBJ2-5 better, so the J call may be wrong. Germline assignment: CDR1 SGHAT and CDR2 FQNNGV. The CDR3 totals 15 residues. CDR3 sequence (DNA): TGTGCCAGCAGCTTAGGAGAAAACCTTCAAGAGACCCAGTACTTC. This gives the protein CASSLGENLQETQYF.

This chain links TRBV3-1 with TRBJ2-1; 9 bases are a match to TRBD1. J was trimmed by 8 bases and V by 4 bases; bases with no gene match: 3. CDR1 is LGHDT and CDR2 is YNNKEL in the germline V gene (reference sequence). CDR3 length: 13 residues. CDR3 DNA sequence: TGTGCCAGCAGCCCCAGGGACAGGGATGAGCAGTTCTTC. It is translated as CASSPRDRDEQFF.

Remarks on this clonotype: Germline and junction disagree at one end, which may indicate a read error. V is TRBV7-7 and J is TRBJ2-1, with 9 bases aligning to TRBD2. The CDR3 consists of 15 residues. In germline, CDR1 is SSHAT, CDR2 FNYEAQ (reference sequence). CDR3 residues: CASSLNSGSDNEQFF. CDR3 nucleotides: TGTGCTAGCAGCTTAAATAGCGGGAGTGACAATGAGCAGTTCTTC.

The chain has TRBV4-1 and TRBJ2-1, with D unresolved. The J call is in doubt because the DNA end fits TRBJ2-7 better. CDR1 is MGHRA, CDR2 YSYEKL, per germline. There are 17 residues in the CDR3. Written as DNA, the CDR3 is TGCGCCAGCAGCCAAGTTGTTGTGGTAGACACATCCTACGAGCAGTACTTC. It is translated as CASSQVVVVDTSYEQYF.

The table lists this clonotype with a few counts. The chain couples TRBV5-1 to TRBJ2-3; D unresolved. The length of the CDR3 is 15 residues. From germline, CDR1 is SGHRS and CDR2 YFSETQ. V was pared by 0 bases and J by 7 bases, with 15 bases between. DNA of the CDR3: TGCGCCAGCAGCTTGGCCTTCGCCGCCGGCCATACGCAGTATTTT. This codes for CASSLAFAAGHTQYF.

The chain recombines TRBV7-2 with TRBJ1-1; no firm D call. The CDR3 length is 12 residues. Trimming took 3 bases from V and 5 from J, leaving 7 bases between them. CDR1 and CDR2 (germline): SGHTA, FQGNSA. The DNA for the CDR3 is TGTGCCAGCAGCTTGGTTCTAACTGAAGCTTTCTTT. This gives the protein CASSLVLTEAFF.

The chain recombines TRBV6-5 with TRBJ1-2; 7 bases are shared with TRBD1. This CDR3 has 16 amino acids. The germline gives CDR1 MNHEY, CDR2 SVGAGI. V trimming: 2 bases; J trimming: 2 bases; junction bases outside the gene matches: 8. The CDR3 sequence is CASSYEGARANYGYTF. For the CDR3, the DNA is TGTGCCAGCAGTTACGAGGGGGCAAGAGCCAACTATGGCTACACCTTC.

This clonotype was detected once. This chain joins TRBV11-3 and TRBJ2-1; TRBD1 matches 8 bases. TRBJ2-7 explains the end of the DNA better; the J call may be wrong. CDR3 length equals 16 residues. Germline lookup yields CDR1 SGHNT and CDR2 YENEEA. For the CDR3, the DNA is TGTGCCAGCAGCTCGACAGTGCGACAGGGGCCCCACGAGCAGTACTTC. Its translation is CASSSTVRQGPHEQYF.

The table lists this clonotype with a few counts. V is TRBV3-1 and J is TRBJ2-5; D gene uncertain. With the DNA end fitting TRBJ2-1 better, the J assignment may be wrong. This CDR3 has 11 amino acids. The germline gives CDR1 LGHDT, CDR2 YNNKEL (reference sequence). The chain's CDR3 is CASGLFNEQFF. DNA of the CDR3: TGTGCCAGCGGTTTGTTCAATGAGCAGTTCTTC.

This clonotype was detected only a few times. The chain couples TRBV5-6 to TRBJ2-1; D call uncertain. The CDR3 length is 16 residues. From germline, CDR1 is SGHDT and CDR2 YYEEEE. Trimming removed 0 bases from V and 5 bases from J, with 15 bases in between. In DNA, the CDR3 is TGTGCCAGCAGCTTGGGCTGGTCCAACGGAGACAATGAGCAGTTCTTC. Translation gives CASSLGWSNGDNEQFF.

CDR3 DNA sequence: TGTGCCAGCAGCTTAAAGACAGGGTTTGACTATGGCTACACCTTC. Its translation: CASSLKTGFDYGYTF. The chain couples TRBV7-2 to TRBJ1-2, with 7 bases fitting TRBD1. CDR3 length: 15 amino acids. Germline trimming cut 2 bases from V and 3 bases from J; bases unmatched to any gene: 6. CDR1 is SGHTA, CDR2 FQGNSA, per germline.